This T cell receptor (beta chain) was found in a study of cytomegalovirus exposure and HLA in healthy donors. In the case of this clone: Its antigen is undetermined.

The CDR3 is 15 residues long. Trimming took 0 bases from V and 5 from J, leaving 10 bases between them. Germline V gene sequence: CDR1 ENHRY, CDR2 SYGVKD. Primers: 60 Vbeta forward and 13 Jbeta reverse. The protocol was immunoSEQ multiplex PCR, while the TCRdb copy is restricted to in-frame clones and leaves out a portion. The sample carries some 110,000 clones, over 75% recorded once. Notes on the study in general: Through in vitro validation, a few CMV-associated chains were shown to be specific for CMV antigens.

The receptor was isolated from a man aged 55 to 70 in good health and CMV-seronegative. The chain uses TRBV10-3 and TRBJ2-2, with a tentative D call TRBD1 (6 bases). Sequencing was carried out using PBMCs. The chain's CDR3 is CAISESGQGTGELFF. CDR3 nucleotides: TGTGCCATCAGTGAGTCGGGCCAGGGGACCGGGGAGCTGTTTTTT.